This T cell receptor (beta chain) was sequenced in a study of CD4 and CD8 cells across lung adenocarcinoma regions. This clonotype was picked up one time. MiXCR was run by TCRdb on the PCR reads, yielding one entry per CDR3 protein. The sample contains tens of thousands of distinct CDR3 sequences, 52% of which appear only once. The source of this sequence is a male donor with lung adenocarcinoma. The CD4 and CD8 labels of this study may be unreliable. The source material was CD4+ T cells from the center of a lung tumor.

In DNA, the CDR3 is TGTGCCAGCAGCCCTCGGGGCCGTGACCAAGAGACCCAGTACTTC. This codes for CASSPRGRDQETQYF. The chain recombines TRBV7-6 with TRBJ2-3, with D possibly called TRBD1 or TRBD2 (5 bases each). The J call may be in error: the DNA end matches TRBJ2-5 better. In germline, CDR1 is SGHVS, CDR2 FNYEAQ. This CDR3 comprises 15 residues.